The rows below give T cell receptor beta chains drawn from one sample of a study of glioma-infiltrating T cells after dendritic cell vaccination. Produced via immunoSEQ multiplex PCR; TCRdb's table is partial and in-frame only. The data show tens of thousands of clones, under 90% seen once. This sample comprised blood, obtained before dendritic cell vaccination. The source is a human donor with glioblastoma. Each CDR3 is given with its conserved first and last residue. Fields, in order: J gene, clone size, V gene, D gene, CDR3 protein, CDR3 DNA. A D gene is named only where the DNA matches it firmly. Clone size is stated in some rows and not others, as once, few, many or a class when expanded.

>TRBJ1-1|.|TRBV27|TRBD1
CASSSRGQGRNTEAFF
TGTGCCAGCAGTTCTCGCGGACAGGGGAGGAACACTGAAGCTTTCTTT
>TRBJ2-7|.|TRBV2|TRBD1
CASSTPPGTGTREQYF
TGTGCCAGCAGTACCCCCCCCGGGACAGGGACGCGGGAGCAGTACTTC
>TRBJ2-3|.|TRBV9|TRBD2
CASSEGLAGGLGTDTQYF
TGTGCCAGCAGCGAGGGACTAGCGGGGGGGCTTGGCACAGATACGCAGTATTTT
>TRBJ2-7|.|TRBV2|TRBD2
CASSERSLADVSYEQYF
TGTGCCAGCAGTGAAAGGAGTCTAGCGGACGTCTCCTACGAGCAGTACTTC
>TRBJ2-3|.|TRBV9|.
CASSVAWSLADVDTQYF
TGTGCCAGCAGCGTAGCTTGGTCTCTAGCTGATGTAGATACGCAGTATTTT
>TRBJ1-4|.|TRBV6-6|TRBD1
CASSYPGQGREKLFF
TGTGCCAGCAGTTACCCGGGACAGGGAAGAGAAAAACTGTTTTTT
>TRBJ2-7|.|TRBV5-1|TRBD2
CASSSGLAGPSDEQYF
TGCGCCAGCAGCTCCGGACTAGCGGGGCCCTCGGACGAGCAGTACTTC
>TRBJ2-2|few|TRBV19|.
CASSDWTENTGELFF
TGTGCCAGTTCTGATTGGACAGAGAACACCGGGGAGCTGTTTTTT
>TRBJ2-7|.|TRBV5-6|.
CASSPGSGYEQYF
TGTGCCAGCAGCCCTGGCTCAGGATACGAGCAGTACTTC
>TRBJ1-5|.|TRBV9|.
CASSREGGVGYPQPQHF
TGTGCCAGCAGCCGTGAGGGGGGGGTGGGGTACCCTCAGCCCCAGCATTTT
>TRBJ2-7|.|TRBV5-4|.
CASSFYTGAYEQYF
TGTGCCAGCAGCTTCTATACAGGAGCCTACGAGCAGTACTTC
>TRBJ2-7|.|TRBV7-9|TRBD2
CASSHVRGEEEQYF
TGTGCCAGCAGTCATGTCCGGGGGGAGGAAGAGCAGTACTTC